This TCR beta chain came from a study of blood T cell repertoires in COVID-19. About this clone: This sample includes further DNA sequences coding for the same CDR3.

The CDR3 has 14 amino acids. The germline V gene encodes CDR1 SGHRS and CDR2 YFSETQ. The V end lost 0 bases, the J end lost 1 base, and 8 bases lay between the germline ends. Original data processing: Amplifying reference gene primers gave estimates of nucleated cell counts. Sequencing was performed with immunoSEQ multiplex PCR; in TCRdb, only in-frame clones are kept and a portion is missing. V and J calls and clone size are as listed in that table; D and trimming were resolved from the DNA. The repertoire consists of about 180,000 clones, with more than 65% occurring once and the leading ten covering around a sixth.

The chain carries TRBV5-1 and TRBJ2-7; possibly TRBD1 for D (6 bases). Sequencing used PBMCs or T cells enriched from blood (not recorded which). The TCR originated in a man between 60 and 75 years old who had recovered from COVID-19. The CDR3 coding sequence is TGCGCCAGCAGCTTGGGGGGACAATCCTACGAGCAGTACTTC. It specifies CASSLGGQSYEQYF.